The 25 T cell receptor beta chains presented below share a single source sample, sequenced in a study of graft-versus-host responses after intestinal transplantation. The assay was immunoSEQ multiplex PCR, and TCRdb's table has in-frame clones only and misses some. The repertoire holds about 12,000 clones, with roughly 37% as singletons. With some 200,000 irradiated, violet-dye-labeled stimulator cells, some 200,000 CFSE-labeled responder cells were plated. Sequenced material: alloreactive CD8+ T cells from a mixed lymphocyte reaction culture, taken before intestinal transplant. As for subset: CFSE-low proliferating T cells sorted from approximately six-day pre-transplant mixed lymphocyte reaction (GvH or HvG direction). The receptors shown here come from a human patient who received an intestinal transplant.

V gene TRBV27 combines with J gene TRBJ2-7, with 8 nucleotides matching TRBD1. The ends lost 7 bases at V and 2 bases at J; junction bases unmatched: 4. The CDR3 is made up of 13 amino acids. CDR1 MNHEY and CDR2 SMNVEV come from the germline V gene (reference sequence). The CDR3 DNA sequence: TGTGCCAGCACTGGACAGGGAGCCTACGAGCAGTACTTC. Amino acid sequence: CASTGQGAYEQYF.

This clone has a handful of counts. The chain has TRBV6-1 and TRBJ1-5, with 7 nucleotides matching TRBD1. Unmatched junction bases numbered 6, after V lost 5 bases and J lost 5 bases. The CDR3 covers 14 residues. Germline V gene sequence: CDR1 MNHNS, CDR2 SASEGT. The CDR3: CASSQTGPDQPQHF. In DNA form, the CDR3 reads TGTGCCAGCAGTCAGACAGGGCCCGATCAGCCCCAGCATTTT.

V usage is TRBV4-1 and J usage is TRBJ2-1; 8 bases are shared with TRBD1. The CDR3 has 13 amino acids. Germline assignment: CDR1 MGHRA and CDR2 YSYEKL. Unmatched junction bases numbered 4, after V lost 4 bases and J lost 8 bases. The CDR3 region has the DNA TGCGCCAGCAGCCTGGTGGGACAGGATGAGCAGTTCTTC. Translating it yields CASSLVGQDEQFF.

This clone was seen a few times. The chain employs TRBV7-4 and TRBJ2-7, with TRBD2 matching over 11 bases. This CDR3 spans 16 amino acids. Germline-derived CDR1 and CDR2 are SGHVT and SQSDAQ. The trim removed 5 bases at V and 3 bases at J, leaving 9 bases unmatched. CDR3 nucleotides: TGTGCCAGCAGCGACTTGGGTACTAGCGGGAGCTACGAGCAGTACTTC. Translation gives CASSDLGTSGSYEQYF.

There are a few counts of this clone. The chain couples TRBV7-3 to TRBJ2-1; D is possibly TRBD2 (5 bases). The CDR3 totals 14 residues. Germline V CDR1 and CDR2: SGHTA, FQGTGA. V was cut by 6 bases and J by 3 bases, with 12 bases left in between. The CDR3 spells CASSEGPYYNEQFF. The CDR3 DNA sequence: TGTGCCAGCAGTGAGGGCCCTTACTACAATGAGCAGTTCTTC.

As to this clone: Just one base apart from a much larger clone, this may be a read error. The chain uses TRBV6-1 and TRBJ1-2, with 7 bases that match TRBD1. Germline V CDR1 and CDR2: MNHNS, SASEGT. The CDR3 loop spans 13 amino acids. Written as DNA, the CDR3 is TGTGCCAGCGGTCCGACAGGGAAGGTTGGCTACATCTTC. Translation: CASGPTGKVGYIF.

This clone was counted between two and nine times. The sample has other DNA sequences that encode this CDR3 too. This rearrangement joins TRBV27 to TRBJ2-7; the D is unclear. The CDR3 has 13 residues. Germline-derived CDR1 and CDR2 are MNHEY and SMNVEV (reference sequence). Trimming pared 4 bases from V and 0 bases from J, leaving 7 bases between. The CDR3 DNA is TGTGCCAGCAGTTCCGGACCCTCCTACGAGCAGTACTTC. This sequence encodes CASSSGPSYEQYF.

This clone turned up a few times. This chain uses TRBV6-1 with TRBJ2-7; D unresolved. V was cut by 8 bases and J by 3 bases, with 14 bases left in between. Germline assignment: CDR1 MNHNS and CDR2 SASEGT. The CDR3 loop spans 13 amino acids. CDR3 residues: CASPHGLHYEQYF. The CDR3 bases are TGTGCCAGCCCCCATGGGCTCCACTACGAGCAGTACTTC.

The genes are TRBV9 and TRBJ1-1, with 9 positions matching TRBD1. With V trimmed by 3 bases and J by 2 bases, 11 bases remained unmatched. Germline CDR1 reads SGDLS; CDR2 reads YYNGEE. This CDR3 spans 17 amino acids. CDR3 sequence: CASSAFGDRVGNTEAFF. The CDR3 coding sequence is TGTGCCAGCAGCGCTTTTGGGGACAGGGTAGGTAACACTGAAGCTTTCTTT.

The chain uses TRBV6-6 and TRBJ2-7, with TRBD1 as a possible D gene (5 bases). The length of the CDR3 is 14 residues. V lost 0 bases and J lost 1, with 7 bases in between. CDR1 MNHNY and CDR2 SVGAGI come from the germline V gene (reference sequence). CDR3 in DNA: TGTGCCAGCAGTTACTCGGACACATCCTACGAGCAGTACTTC. It translates to CASSYSDTSYEQYF.

This clone was seen more than once but under ten times. The chain links TRBV30 to TRBJ2-5; TRBD1 matches 7 bases. The CDR3 spans 15 residues. In germline, CDR1 is GTSNPN, CDR2 SVGIG (reference sequence). V shed 8 bases and J 2 bases; nucleotides not matched to a gene: 14. The CDR3 nucleotides are TGTGCCGGTAATAAAGGGGGCGCGAGGCAAGAGACCCAGTACTTC. Encoded protein: CAGNKGGARQETQYF.

On this clone itself: The sample has other DNA sequences that encode this CDR3 too. The chain is built from TRBV6-1 and TRBJ1-4; 7 bases fit TRBD1. CDR1 is MNHNS, CDR2 SASEGT, per germline. The CDR3 is 16 amino acids. V lost 1 base, J lost 4 bases, and 6 bases stayed unmatched. The CDR3, as DNA: TGTGCCAGCAGTGAAGTTCAGGGGGGGGGTAATGAAAAACTGTTTTTT. Translated: CASSEVQGGGNEKLFF.

The sample holds a few counts of this clone. The chain has TRBV11-2 and TRBJ2-7, with no clear D. With 1 base removed from V and 2 bases from J, the gap between germline ends came to 21 bases. Germline-derived CDR1 and CDR2 are SGHAT and FQNNGV. CDR3 size: 18 residues. This chain's CDR3 is CASSLGFSLHPPTYEQYF. CDR3 nucleotides: TGTGCCAGCAGCTTAGGGTTCTCGTTACACCCACCTACCTACGAGCAGTACTTC. The full variable domain, with the rest looked up from reference TRBV11-2 and TRBJ2-7, is EAGVAQSPRYKIIEKRQSVAFWCNPISGHATLYWYQQILGQGPKLLIQFQNNGVVDDSQLPKDRFSAERLKGVDSTLKIQPAKLEDSAVYLCASSLGFSLHPPTYEQYFGPGTRLTVT.

This clone turned up a few times. A read error may be the cause here, since a much bigger clone is one base away. Other nucleotide sequences from this sample produce the same CDR3. The V gene is TRBV4-1, the J gene TRBJ2-7, with D perhaps assigned TRBD1 or TRBD2 (5 bases each). Germline CDR1 is MGHRA and CDR2 is YSYEKL. Trimming stripped 3 bases from V and 2 bases from J, with 14 bases between. This CDR3 is built from 15 residues. The CDR3, as DNA: TGCGCCAGCAGCCAGTTCGGGACCTATACCTACGAGCAGTACTTC. It is translated as CASSQFGTYTYEQYF.

The genes are TRBV19 and TRBJ2-1; the D call may be TRBD1 or TRBD2 (6 bases each). The CDR3 is 14 amino acids. Germline V CDR1 and CDR2: LNHDA, SQIVND (reference sequence). Trimming removed 5 bases at V and 4 bases at J, with 12 bases between. The CDR3 loop is CASSFGGQYNEQFF. The CDR3 coding sequence is TGTGCCAGTAGTTTTGGGGGGCAGTACAATGAGCAGTTCTTC.

This chain joins TRBV6-5 and TRBJ1-1; D not resolved. The ends were cut back, 5 bases at V and 1 base at J, with 11 bases in the middle. The CDR3 totals 14 residues. Germline V gives CDR1 MNHEY, CDR2 SVGAGI. The CDR3 is CASSVMTPNTEAFF. The CDR3 bases are TGTGCCAGCAGTGTCATGACACCGAACACTGAAGCTTTCTTT.

The gene calls are TRBV27 and TRBJ1-2; D gene ambiguous. Trimming stripped 0 bases from V and 4 bases from J, with 9 bases between. Per the germline V gene, CDR1 is MNHEY and CDR2 is SMNVEV (reference sequence). CDR3 length: 14 amino acids. CDR3 loop: CASSLSIKAYGYTF. The CDR3 bases are TGTGCCAGCAGTTTATCGATTAAAGCCTATGGCTACACCTTC.

In its sample, this clone was seen a few times. The chain carries TRBV5-5 and TRBJ2-7; D is perhaps TRBD1 (6 bases). Trimming left V 4 bases short and J 5 bases short, with 22 bases between. This CDR3 has 16 residues. Germline loops: CDR1 SGHKS, CDR2 YYEKEE (reference sequence). The CDR3 here is CASSLGIGTPLDEQYF. The CDR3 bases are TGTGCCAGCAGCCTCGGAATTGGGACACCCCTGGACGAGCAGTACTTC.

The chain recombines TRBV27 with TRBJ1-2, with D possibly being TRBD1 (5 bases). The CDR3 runs to 14 residues. Germline V gives CDR1 MNHEY, CDR2 SMNVEV (reference sequence). V was trimmed by 2 bases and J by 4 bases, leaving 11 bases between them. CDR3 protein: CASSLIGGGYGYTF. The DNA for the CDR3 is TGTGCCAGCAGTTTAATCGGGGGAGGCTATGGCTACACCTTC.

By frequency in the sample, this clone is medium-sized. The rearrangement joins TRBV4-1 to TRBJ1-1, with D unresolved. Between the trimmed V and J ends, which lost 0 bases and 2 bases, there was a span of 7 bases. This CDR3 is 14 amino acids long. Germline CDR1 and CDR2: MGHRA and YSYEKL. CDR3 coding DNA: TGCGCCAGCAGCCAAGAACCAGCTAACACTGAAGCTTTCTTT. Amino acids: CASSQEPANTEAFF.

This clone was observed a handful of times. V is TRBV9 and J is TRBJ2-1; TRBD2 matches 10 bases. V lost 1 base, J lost 5 bases, and 3 bases stayed unmatched. Germline V lookup: CDR1 SGDLS, CDR2 YYNGEE. The CDR3 is made up of 15 amino acids. The CDR3 sequence is CASSVSGRGDNEQFF. As DNA, the CDR3 is TGTGCCAGCAGCGTAAGCGGGAGGGGGGACAATGAGCAGTTCTTC.

The chain has TRBV11-2 and TRBJ2-1; 11 positions match TRBD2. The junction had 6 bases not matched to a gene; V was cut back by 5 bases and J by 6 bases. The CDR3 extends over 15 amino acids. Germline V gene lookup returns CDR1 SGHAT and CDR2 FQNNGV. The CDR3 reads CASSVLAGVPNEQFF. The CDR3, as DNA: TGTGCCAGCAGCGTACTAGCGGGAGTTCCCAATGAGCAGTTCTTC.

This clone appeared a few times. This sequence joins TRBV5-4 and TRBJ2-1, with 7 bases identical to TRBD1. After removal of 3 bases from V and 4 bases from J, the junction contained 10 bases not matched to a gene. CDR3 length: 16 residues. In germline, CDR1 is SGHNT, CDR2 YYREEE (reference sequence). The CDR3 spells CASSSRGQTIYNEQFF. The CDR3 DNA reads TGTGCCAGCAGCTCCCGGGGACAGACAATATACAATGAGCAGTTCTTC.

The genes are TRBV6-1 and TRBJ1-1, with D possibly being TRBD1 (6 bases). Per germline, CDR1 MNHNS and CDR2 SASEGT. Deletions cut 7 bases from V and 1 base from J, with 7 bases between. This CDR3 is 12 amino acids long. The CDR3 region has the DNA TGTGCCAGCATAGGGGGGAACACTGAAGCTTTCTTT. It specifies CASIGGNTEAFF.

The genes are TRBV5-6 and TRBJ1-1; possible D gene TRBD1, 5 bases. Germline CDR1 reads SGHDT; CDR2 reads YYEEEE. This CDR3 is 14 amino acids long. V dropped 3 bases and J dropped 0 bases, with 9 bases sitting between them. CDR3 protein: CASSSWDLNTEAFF. The DNA for the CDR3 is TGTGCCAGCAGCTCATGGGACCTGAACACTGAAGCTTTCTTT.